These 5 T cell receptor beta chains share one sample of origin, sequenced in a study of blood T cell repertoires in COVID-19. Sequencing used immunoSEQ multiplex PCR; TCRdb keeps in-frame clones, though not all of them. In the table there are about 310,000 clones, about 89% of which are singletons. Sequenced material: peripheral blood. These receptors were collected from a woman in her 50s who had recovered from COVID-19.

The chain has TRBV28 and TRBJ1-5, with a possible D match to TRBD1 (6 bases). The CDR3 is 14 residues long. V was shortened by 8 bases and J by 0 bases, with 11 bases between the two germline ends. Germline V gene data show CDR1 as MDHEN and CDR2 as SYDVKM. The CDR3 DNA reads as TGTGCCAGCTGGACAGATTTTAGCAATCAGCCCCAGCATTTT. Residues: CASWTDFSNQPQHF.

The table lists this clone with a count of one. V is TRBV13 and J is TRBJ2-5, with 9 nucleotides matching TRBD2. V lost 3 bases, J lost 6 bases, and 5 bases stayed unmatched. In germline, CDR1 is PRHDT, CDR2 FYEKMQ (reference sequence). The CDR3 extends over 14 amino acids. The CDR3 protein is CASSLAGGHQTQYF. As DNA, the CDR3 is TGTGCCAGCAGCTTGGCGGGAGGGCACCAGACCCAGTACTTC. The entire variable domain, with the rest obtained from reference TRBV13 and TRBJ2-5, is as follows: AAGVIQSPRHLIKEKRETATLKCYPIPRHDTVYWYQQGPGQDPQFLISFYEKMQSDKGSIPDRFSAQQFSDYHSELNMSSLELGDSALYFCASSLAGGHQTQYFGPGTRLLVL.

V gene TRBV29-1 combines with J gene TRBJ2-1; tentatively, D is TRBD1 (5 bases). The V gene's germline CDR1 is SQVTM and CDR2 ANQGSEA. This CDR3 spans 11 amino acids. Trimming cost V 4 bases and J 9 bases, with 10 bases left between them. CDR3 loop: CSVGQSSEQFF. The CDR3 DNA reads as TGCAGCGTTGGACAGTCCAGTGAGCAGTTCTTC.

This clone has just one count. This sequence joins TRBV15 and TRBJ2-1; 9 nucleotides line up with TRBD1. The CDR3 length is 16 residues. Germline loops: CDR1 LNHNV, CDR2 YYDKDF (reference sequence). V was pared by 0 bases and J by 7 bases, with 7 bases of the junction left unmatched. The CDR3 DNA reads TGTGCCACCAGCAGAGAGGGACAGGGAATCGGGAATGAGCAGTTCTTC. Translation gives CATSREGQGIGNEQFF.

V usage is TRBV6-5 and J usage is TRBJ2-1, with 11 bases identical to TRBD2. Germline CDR1 and CDR2: MNHEY and SVGAGI. The V and J ends lost 6 bases and 12 bases, in that order; junction bases with no gene match: 10. The CDR3 consists of 14 residues. The CDR3 loop reads CASSPGLAEAGQFF. DNA of the CDR3: TGTGCCAGCAGCCCGGGACTAGCGGAAGCTGGGCAGTTCTTC.